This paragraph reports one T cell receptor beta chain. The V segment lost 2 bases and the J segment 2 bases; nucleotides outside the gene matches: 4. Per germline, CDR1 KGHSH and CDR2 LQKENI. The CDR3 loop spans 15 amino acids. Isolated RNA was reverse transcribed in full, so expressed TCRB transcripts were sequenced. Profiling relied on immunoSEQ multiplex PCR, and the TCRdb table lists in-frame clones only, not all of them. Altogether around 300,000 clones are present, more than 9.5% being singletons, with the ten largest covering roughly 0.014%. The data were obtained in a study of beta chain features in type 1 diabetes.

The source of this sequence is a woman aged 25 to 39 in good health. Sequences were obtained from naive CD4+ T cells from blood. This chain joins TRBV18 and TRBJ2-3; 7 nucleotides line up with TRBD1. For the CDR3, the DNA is TGTGCCAGCTCACCAGGGACAGAAGACACAGATACGCAGTATTTT. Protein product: CASSPGTEDTDTQYF.